A single sample is the source of the 8 T cell receptor beta chains below, sequenced in a study of cytomegalovirus exposure and HLA in healthy donors. A multiplex PCR was run with 60 Vbeta primers and 13 Jbeta primers. Sequencing used immunoSEQ multiplex PCR; TCRdb keeps in-frame clones, though not all of them. The sample includes approximately 88,000 clones, 76% of them seen just once. Sequenced input: PBMCs. The origin of the receptors is a man aged 25-40 years in good health and CMV-seropositive.

CDR3 nucleotide sequence: TGTGCCAGCTCGCCCCTCCTAAGGGAGGGGGTGCAGGTACGGGAGCAGTACTTC. As protein: CASSPLLREGVQVREQYF. The V gene is TRBV18, the J gene TRBJ2-7, with D maybe TRBD2 (7 bases). Trimming removed 6 bases at V and 7 bases at J, with 31 bases between. From germline, CDR1 is KGHSH and CDR2 LQKENI. This CDR3 comprises 18 residues.

The chain uses TRBV29-1 and TRBJ1-5; 7 bases are a match to TRBD1. The germline V gene encodes CDR1 SQVTM and CDR2 ANQGSEA. With 7 bases clipped from V and 3 bases from J, the junction kept 6 bases outside the gene matches. The CDR3 spans 13 residues. The CDR3 loop reads CSGATGTNQPQHF. The DNA of the CDR3 is TGCAGCGGCGCGACAGGGACCAATCAGCCCCAGCATTTT.

The chain joins TRBV29-1 to TRBJ1-2; D is uncertain. This CDR3 is built from 13 residues. Trimming stripped 2 bases from V and 3 bases from J, with 10 bases between. CDR1 and CDR2 (germline): SQVTM, ANQGSEA. The CDR3 loop is CSVERTEDYGYTF. DNA for the CDR3: TGCAGCGTTGAAAGGACGGAGGACTATGGCTACACCTTC.

The rearrangement links TRBV5-1 to TRBJ2-3, with 10 nucleotides matching TRBD2. This CDR3 is 16 amino acids long. J gave up 2 bases and V 2 bases, and 5 bases lay outside the gene matches. Germline CDR1 reads SGHRS; CDR2 reads YFSETQ. The CDR3 sequence: CASSFKAGGVTDTQYF. CDR3 sequence (DNA): TGCGCCAGCAGCTTTAAAGCGGGAGGGGTCACAGATACGCAGTATTTT.

This chain connects TRBV5-1 to TRBJ2-5, with TRBD2 matching over 8 bases. Germline V gives CDR1 SGHRS, CDR2 YFSETQ. The V and J ends lost 3 bases and 3 bases, in that order; junction bases with no gene match: 4. The CDR3 consists of 14 residues. For the CDR3, the DNA is TGCGCCAGCAGCTCCGGGCGGGGGGAAGAGACCCAGTACTTC. It yields the protein CASSSGRGEETQYF. The variable domain in full, with the rest retrieved from reference TRBV5-1 and TRBJ2-5, is KAGVTQTPRYLIKTRGQQVTLSCSPISGHRSVSWYQQTPGQGLQFLFEYFSETQRNKGNFPGRFSGRQFSNSRSEMNVSTLELGDSALYLCASSSGRGEETQYFGPGTRLLVL.

This clone was seen only a few times. V is TRBV9 and J is TRBJ1-2, with 8 bases that match TRBD1. This CDR3 spans 14 amino acids. Germline lookup yields CDR1 SGDLS and CDR2 YYNGEE. J was trimmed by 6 bases and V by 1 base; bases with no gene match: 5. The CDR3 region has the DNA TGTGCCAGCAGCGTATCAGGGGGCGAGGATGGCTACACCTTC. Encoded protein: CASSVSGGEDGYTF.

The gene calls are TRBV18 and TRBJ1-1; 7 bases fit TRBD1. V lost 5 bases, J lost 0 bases, and 3 bases stayed unmatched. Germline values: CDR1 KGHSH, CDR2 LQKENI. This CDR3 contains 14 residues. The CDR3 protein is CASSSGQMNTEAFF. The CDR3 DNA sequence: TGTGCCAGCTCATCGGGACAGATGAACACTGAAGCTTTCTTT.

The genes are TRBV9 and TRBJ1-1; D might be TRBD1 (6 bases). V dropped 0 bases and J dropped 6 bases, with 15 bases sitting between them. The germline V gene has CDR1 SGDLS and CDR2 YYNGEE. The CDR3 is 15 amino acids. CDR3 sequence: CASSVGAGVISEAFF. The DNA for the CDR3 is TGTGCCAGCAGCGTAGGGGCAGGGGTAATATCTGAAGCTTTCTTT. Full variable domain (remainder filled in from reference TRBV9 and TRBJ1-1): DSGVTQTPKHLITATGQRVTLRCSPRSGDLSVYWYQQSLDQGLQFLIQYYNGEERAKGNILERFSAQQFPDLHSELNLSSLELGDSALYFCASSVGAGVISEAFFGQGTRLTVV.